These 23 T cell receptor beta chains were sequenced from one sample in a study of graft-versus-host responses after intestinal transplantation. Their cognate antigens are unknown. Sequencing used immunoSEQ multiplex PCR; TCRdb keeps in-frame clones, though not all of them. The table includes tens of thousands of clones, roughly 90% detected once. Sequencing used unstimulated CD4+ T cells sorted from spleen or lymph node cells, obtained before intestinal transplant. The receptors were gathered from a human donor who received an intestinal transplant.

The CDR3 DNA sequence: TGTGCCAGCAGCCCCCAGGGGGCGTCCGTCTATGGCTACACCTTC. This encodes CASSPQGASVYGYTF. This chain joins TRBV7-6 and TRBJ1-2; 8 positions agree with TRBD1. Germline assignment: CDR1 SGHVS and CDR2 FNYEAQ. The CDR3 totals 15 residues. Trimming cost V 5 bases and J 4 bases; bases outside gene matches: 9.

The gene calls are TRBV6-1 and TRBJ1-5, with 8 bases matching TRBD1. The germline gives CDR1 MNHNS, CDR2 SASEGT. The CDR3 consists of 15 residues. V lost 4 bases to trimming and J lost 1 base; unmatched junction nucleotides: 3. For the CDR3, the DNA is TGTGCCAGCAGTGCGACAGGGGAGAGCAATCAGCCCCAGCATTTT. This translates into CASSATGESNQPQHF.

The J gene is TRBJ2-7, the V gene TRBV6-1; weak D call: TRBD2 (6 bases). The CDR3 is made up of 14 amino acids. CDR1 is MNHNS and CDR2 is SASEGT in the germline V gene. The V end lost 6 bases, the J end lost 0 bases, and 12 bases lay between the germline ends. CDR3 coding DNA: TGTGCCAGCAGCGGACCGGGACTCTCCTACGAGCAGTACTTC. As protein: CASSGPGLSYEQYF.

This chain joins TRBV5-1 and TRBJ2-1; D gene uncertain. Germline loops: CDR1 SGHRS, CDR2 YFSETQ. The V end lost 4 bases, the J end lost 5 bases, and 4 bases lay between the germline ends. The CDR3 spans 11 residues. The CDR3 DNA reads as TGCGCCAGCAGCACAAACAATGAGCAGTTCTTC. It codes for CASSTNNEQFF.

The rearrangement uses TRBV6-5 and TRBJ1-2, with D perhaps TRBD1 (5 bases). The CDR3 is 14 amino acids. Germline V gene sequence: CDR1 MNHEY, CDR2 SVGAGI. Trimming cost V 5 bases and J 8 bases, with 18 bases left between them. In DNA form, the CDR3 reads TGTGCCAGCAGTAGAGCGCAGGGAGGTTCCGGCTACACCTTC. Protein sequence: CASSRAQGGSGYTF.

The CDR3 is CASSLTSGGVYEQYF. In DNA, the CDR3 is TGTGCCAGCAGCTTAACGAGTGGAGGGGTTTACGAGCAGTACTTC. The chain links TRBV7-3 to TRBJ2-7; maybe TRBD2 (6 bases). This CDR3 has 15 residues. From germline, CDR1 is SGHTA and CDR2 FQGTGA. Trimming shortened V by 0 bases and J by 4 bases, and 13 bases separated the two germline ends.

CDR3 DNA: TGTGCCAGCAGCCAAGAGGAGGGGACTAGCGGGGCAGATACGCAGTATTTT. Its protein product is CASSQEEGTSGADTQYF. The chain uses TRBV4-2 and TRBJ2-3; 13 bases line up with TRBD2. After removal of 0 bases from V and 4 bases from J, the junction contained 4 bases not matched to a gene. The CDR3 has 17 amino acids. The V gene's germline CDR1 is LGHNA and CDR2 YNFKEQ.

The V gene is TRBV5-4, the J gene TRBJ2-3; 13 bases agree with TRBD2. V was clipped by 4 bases and J by 1 base; unmatched bases: 9. CDR1 is SGHNT, CDR2 YYREEE, per germline (reference sequence). CDR3 length equals 18 residues. The CDR3 coding sequence is TGTGCCAGCAGCGTCACTAGCGGGGGGGCCCATGGCACAGATACGCAGTATTTT. Translated: CASSVTSGGAHGTDTQYF.

This chain links TRBV5-1 with TRBJ2-3; 7 bases line up with TRBD1. The germline CDR1 and CDR2 sequences are SGHRS and YFSETQ. V lost 7 bases, J lost 1 base, and 6 bases stayed unmatched. The CDR3 sequence is 14 residues long. The CDR3 nucleotides are TGCGCCAGCCACTACAGGGGAGGCACAGATACGCAGTATTTT. Protein: CASHYRGGTDTQYF.

The chain carries TRBV6-6 and TRBJ2-7, with 9 nucleotides matching TRBD2. Germline values: CDR1 MNHNY, CDR2 SVGAGI (reference sequence). V lost 7 bases, J lost 2 bases, and 6 bases stayed unmatched. There are 14 residues in the CDR3. The CDR3 DNA sequence: TGTGCCAGCACCCTAGCGGGACGCACCTACGAGCAGTACTTC. Its protein product is CASTLAGRTYEQYF.

The chain has TRBV15 and TRBJ1-2; a weak D match, TRBD1 (5 bases). This CDR3 is 14 amino acids long. CDR1 and CDR2 from the germline V gene are LNHNV and YYDKDF (reference sequence). V lost 0 bases to trimming and J lost 8 bases, with 13 bases between them. The CDR3 nucleotides are TGTGCCACCAGCAGAGATATGGGGGGGTGGGGCTACACCTTC. This sequence encodes CATSRDMGGWGYTF.

CDR3 in DNA: TGTGCCAGCAGCCTTTACGGACAGATGAACACTGAAGCTTTCTTT. Its protein product is CASSLYGQMNTEAFF. The chain joins TRBV7-6 to TRBJ1-1; tentative D call: TRBD1 (6 bases). The CDR3 spans 15 residues. Germline values: CDR1 SGHVS, CDR2 FNYEAQ. V gave up 5 bases and J gave up 0 bases, with 13 bases separating them.

This chain joins TRBV6-1 and TRBJ1-3; perhaps TRBD1 as D (6 bases). CDR3 size: 16 residues. The V and J ends lost 0 bases and 2 bases respectively, with 11 bases between them. Per the germline V gene, CDR1 is MNHNS and CDR2 is SASEGT. The CDR3 nucleotides are TGTGCCAGCAGTGAAGCGCGGACAGCGGCTGGAAACACCATATATTTT. Its protein is CASSEARTAAGNTIYF.

CDR3 protein: CASSGQGRGQPQHF. CDR3 nucleotide sequence: TGTGCCAGCAGTGGACAGGGGCGGGGACAGCCCCAGCATTTT. The chain recombines TRBV2 with TRBJ1-5, with TRBD1 matching over 8 bases. This CDR3 is built from 14 residues. Trimming at V came to 4 bases and at J to 7 bases, leaving 6 bases not matched to a gene. Germline V gene lookup returns CDR1 SNHLY and CDR2 FYNNEI.

This chain links TRBV18 with TRBJ2-1, with 7 bases that match TRBD2. Germline CDR1 reads KGHSH; CDR2 reads LQKENI. CDR3 length: 15 residues. Trimming cost V 3 bases and J 6 bases; bases outside gene matches: 8. The CDR3 DNA reads as TGTGCCAGCTCACCCGGACTAGTTTCGGGCAATGAGCAGTTCTTC. Translated: CASSPGLVSGNEQFF. The variable domain in full, completed from reference TRBV18 and TRBJ2-1, reads NAGVMQNPRHLVRRRGQEARLRCSPMKGHSHVYWYRQLPEEGLKFMVYLQKENIIDESGMPKERFSAEFPKEGPSILRIQQVVRGDSAAYFCASSPGLVSGNEQFFGPGTRLTVL.

The CDR3 DNA is TGTGCCAGCAGTACGCCCCGGTGGCAGGCGCAACGGGGGAATGAGCAGTTCTTC. Protein: CASSTPRWQAQRGNEQFF. The rearrangement links TRBV27 to TRBJ2-1; D perhaps matches TRBD2 (6 bases). Trimming stripped 5 bases from V and 7 bases from J, with 27 bases between. Germline CDR1 reads MNHEY; CDR2 reads SMNVEV (reference sequence). The CDR3 length is 18 residues.

The V gene is TRBV5-4, the J gene TRBJ2-2, with a weak D call TRBD2 (5 bases). This CDR3 is built from 17 residues. The germline V gene encodes CDR1 SGHNT and CDR2 YYREEE (reference sequence). Trimming removed 4 bases at V and 3 bases at J, with 19 bases between. Here the CDR3 reads CASSAFTGPRDTGELFF. CDR3 bases: TGTGCCAGCAGCGCCTTCACCGGGCCGAGGGACACCGGGGAGCTGTTTTTT.

The CDR3 region has the DNA TGCGCCAGCAGCCCCAGGGGGCCTGGGGCCAACGTCCTGACTTTC. Translation gives CASSPRGPGANVLTF. This chain connects TRBV5-1 to TRBJ2-6; 8 bases agree with TRBD1. The CDR3 is 15 amino acids. The V segment lost 4 bases and the J segment 2 bases; nucleotides outside the gene matches: 2. Germline values: CDR1 SGHRS, CDR2 YFSETQ. The entire variable domain, with the rest obtained from reference TRBV5-1 and TRBJ2-6, is as follows: KAGVTQTPRYLIKTRGQQVTLSCSPISGHRSVSWYQQTPGQGLQFLFEYFSETQRNKGNFPGRFSGRQFSNSRSEMNVSTLELGDSALYLCASSPRGPGANVLTFGAGSRLTVL.

This chain joins TRBV5-1 and TRBJ2-7; 9 nucleotides line up with TRBD1. V was clipped by 4 bases and J by 3 bases; unmatched bases: 8. CDR1 and CDR2 (germline): SGHRS, YFSETQ. This CDR3 has 15 amino acids. The CDR3 sequence: CASSPGQGLGYEQYF. The CDR3 nucleotides read TGCGCCAGCAGCCCGGGACAGGGATTGGGCTACGAGCAGTACTTC. Together with reference TRBV5-1 and TRBJ2-7, the CDR3 gives the full variable domain: KAGVTQTPRYLIKTRGQQVTLSCSPISGHRSVSWYQQTPGQGLQFLFEYFSETQRNKGNFPGRFSGRQFSNSRSEMNVSTLELGDSALYLCASSPGQGLGYEQYFGPGTRLTVT.

This clone appeared once. The CDR3 loop reads CASSIRQEGAGDGYTF. CDR3 sequence (DNA): TGTGCCAGTAGTATCCGCCAGGAGGGGGCTGGAGATGGCTACACCTTC. The chain carries TRBV19 and TRBJ1-2; 7 bases map to TRBD1. Trimming cost V 3 bases and J 6 bases; bases outside gene matches: 13. This CDR3 has 16 amino acids. The V gene's germline CDR1 is LNHDA and CDR2 SQIVND (reference sequence).

This chain uses TRBV18 with TRBJ1-1; D is unclear. CDR1 and CDR2 (germline): KGHSH, LQKENI. V was shortened by 0 bases and J by 1 base, with 6 bases between the two germline ends. The CDR3 is 14 residues long. CDR3 bases: TGTGCCAGCTCACCACCATCGGGGAACACTGAAGCTTTCTTT. It is translated as CASSPPSGNTEAFF.

The rearrangement joins TRBV27 to TRBJ1-2; 8 bases are a match to TRBD1. The CDR3 contains 13 residues. Germline CDR1 reads MNHEY; CDR2 reads SMNVEV (reference sequence). The V segment lost 6 bases and the J segment 6 bases; nucleotides outside the gene matches: 6. The CDR3 here is CASRVGRGHGYTF. The CDR3 DNA follows: TGTGCCAGCAGGGTCGGCAGGGGGCATGGCTACACCTTC.

This chain connects TRBV2 to TRBJ1-6, with D possibly matching TRBD1 (5 bases). Trimming took off 7 bases at V and 7 bases at J, with 11 bases between the two ends. Germline assignment: CDR1 SNHLY and CDR2 FYNNEI. CDR3 length equals 13 residues. The CDR3: CASNGGVNSPLHF. In nucleotides, the CDR3 is TGTGCCAGCAATGGAGGGGTGAATTCACCCCTCCACTTT.